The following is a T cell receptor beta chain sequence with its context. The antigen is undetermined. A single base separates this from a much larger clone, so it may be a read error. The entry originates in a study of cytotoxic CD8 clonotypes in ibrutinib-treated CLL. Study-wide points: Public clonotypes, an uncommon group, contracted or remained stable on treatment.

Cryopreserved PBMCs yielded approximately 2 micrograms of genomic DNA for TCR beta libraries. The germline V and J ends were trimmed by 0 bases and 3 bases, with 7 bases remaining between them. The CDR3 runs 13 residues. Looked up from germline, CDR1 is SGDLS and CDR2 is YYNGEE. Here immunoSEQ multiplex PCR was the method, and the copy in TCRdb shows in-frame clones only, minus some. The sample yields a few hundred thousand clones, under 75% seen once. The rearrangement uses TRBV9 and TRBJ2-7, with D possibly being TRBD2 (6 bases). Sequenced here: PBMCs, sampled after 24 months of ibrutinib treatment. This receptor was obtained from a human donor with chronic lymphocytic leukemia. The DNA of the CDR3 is TGTGCCAGCAGCGTAGAAGCGGGCTACGAGCAGTACTTC. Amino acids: CASSVEAGYEQYF.